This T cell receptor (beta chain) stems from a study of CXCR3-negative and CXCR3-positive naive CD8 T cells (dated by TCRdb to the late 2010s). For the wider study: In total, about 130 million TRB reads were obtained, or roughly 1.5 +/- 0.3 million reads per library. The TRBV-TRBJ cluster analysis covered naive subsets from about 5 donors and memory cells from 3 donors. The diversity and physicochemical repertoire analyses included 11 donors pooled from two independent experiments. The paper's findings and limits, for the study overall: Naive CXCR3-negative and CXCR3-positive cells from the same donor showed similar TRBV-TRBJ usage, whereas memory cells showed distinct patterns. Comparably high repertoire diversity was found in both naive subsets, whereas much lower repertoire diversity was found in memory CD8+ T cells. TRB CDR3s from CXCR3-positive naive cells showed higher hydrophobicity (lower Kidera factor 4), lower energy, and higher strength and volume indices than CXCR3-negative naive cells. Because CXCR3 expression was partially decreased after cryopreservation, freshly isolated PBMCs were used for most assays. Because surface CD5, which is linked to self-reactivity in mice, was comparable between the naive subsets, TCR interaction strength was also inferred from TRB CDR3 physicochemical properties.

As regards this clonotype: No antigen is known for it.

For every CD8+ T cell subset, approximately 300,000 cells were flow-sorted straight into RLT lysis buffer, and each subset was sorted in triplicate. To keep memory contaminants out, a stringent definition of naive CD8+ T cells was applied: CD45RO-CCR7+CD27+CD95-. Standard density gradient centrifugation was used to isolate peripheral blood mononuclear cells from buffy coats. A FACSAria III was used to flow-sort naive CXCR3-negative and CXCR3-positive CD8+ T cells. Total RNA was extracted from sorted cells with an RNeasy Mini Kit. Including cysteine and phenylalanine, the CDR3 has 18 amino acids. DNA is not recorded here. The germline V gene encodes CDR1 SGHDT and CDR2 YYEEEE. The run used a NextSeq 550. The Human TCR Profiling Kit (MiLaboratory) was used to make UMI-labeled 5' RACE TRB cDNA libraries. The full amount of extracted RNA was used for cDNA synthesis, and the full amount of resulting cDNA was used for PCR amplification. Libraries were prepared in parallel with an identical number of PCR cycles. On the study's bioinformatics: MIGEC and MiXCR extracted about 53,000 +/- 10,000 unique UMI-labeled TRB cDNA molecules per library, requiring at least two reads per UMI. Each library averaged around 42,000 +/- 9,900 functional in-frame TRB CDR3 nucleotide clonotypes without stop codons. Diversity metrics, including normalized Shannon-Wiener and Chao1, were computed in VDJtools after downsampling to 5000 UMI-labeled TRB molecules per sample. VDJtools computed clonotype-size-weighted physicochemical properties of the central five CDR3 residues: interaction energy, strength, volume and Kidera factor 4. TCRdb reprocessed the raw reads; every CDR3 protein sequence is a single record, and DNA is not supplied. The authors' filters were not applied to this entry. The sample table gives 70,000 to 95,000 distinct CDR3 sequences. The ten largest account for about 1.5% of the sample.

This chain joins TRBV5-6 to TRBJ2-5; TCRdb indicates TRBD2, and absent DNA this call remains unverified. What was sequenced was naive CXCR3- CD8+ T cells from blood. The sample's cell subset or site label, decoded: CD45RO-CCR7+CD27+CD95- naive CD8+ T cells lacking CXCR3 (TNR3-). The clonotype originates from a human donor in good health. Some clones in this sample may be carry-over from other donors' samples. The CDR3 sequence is CASSQGLAGARYQETQYF.